The 4 T cell receptor beta chains below come from one sample, sequenced in a study of Graves' ophthalmopathy and Graves' hyperthyroidism. RNA transcripts yielded amplified TCR beta CDR3 regions. A first-round RT-PCR used HTBI primers, followed by a second-round multiplex PCR. TCRdb itself ran the multiplex PCR reads through MiXCR, one entry per CDR3 protein. The sample carries 340,000 or so distinct CDR3 sequences, around a sixth recorded once. Sequencing was performed on peripheral blood. The receptors were gathered from an adult man with Graves' ophthalmopathy.

This clonotype came up many times. The chain uses TRBV29-1 and TRBJ1-1, with D unclear. Germline CDR1 SQVTM, CDR2 ANQGSEA. The CDR3 is made up of 13 amino acids. The V end was cut by 4 bases, the J end by 7 bases, with 16 bases between. Written as DNA, the CDR3 is TGCAGCGTTGTTCGGCTGATGAACGGTGAAGCTTTCTTT. As protein: CSVVRLMNGEAFF.

This clonotype has ten or more counts. J is TRBJ2-5 and V is TRBV5-4, with unresolved D. Germline lookup yields CDR1 SGHNT and CDR2 YYREEE (reference sequence). CDR3 length: 15 residues. V lost 2 bases, J lost 0 bases, and 11 bases lay in between. DNA for the CDR3: TGTGCCAGCAGCTTCTCTTTGGGGTACCAAGAGACCCAGTACTTC. It codes for CASSFSLGYQETQYF.

The chain carries TRBV12-5 and TRBJ2-5; unclear D gene. CDR1 LGHNT and CDR2 FRNRAP come from the germline V gene. This CDR3 comprises 15 residues. V gave up 6 bases and J gave up 4 bases, with 18 bases separating them. Here the CDR3 DNA reads TGTGCTAGTGGAAACCTTGCCCGGTGGGGAGAGACCCAGTACTTC. It translates to CASGNLARWGETQYF.

This clonotype was seen at least ten times. The chain couples TRBV19 to TRBJ2-5; D gene unclear. Germline CDR1 is LNHDA and CDR2 is SQIVND (reference sequence). The V end lost 9 bases, the J end lost 2 bases, and 13 bases lay between the germline ends. The CDR3 is 13 amino acids. The CDR3 sequence is CASQRTEQETQYF. CDR3 nucleotide sequence: TGTGCCAGCCAACGTACAGAGCAAGAGACCCAGTACTTC.